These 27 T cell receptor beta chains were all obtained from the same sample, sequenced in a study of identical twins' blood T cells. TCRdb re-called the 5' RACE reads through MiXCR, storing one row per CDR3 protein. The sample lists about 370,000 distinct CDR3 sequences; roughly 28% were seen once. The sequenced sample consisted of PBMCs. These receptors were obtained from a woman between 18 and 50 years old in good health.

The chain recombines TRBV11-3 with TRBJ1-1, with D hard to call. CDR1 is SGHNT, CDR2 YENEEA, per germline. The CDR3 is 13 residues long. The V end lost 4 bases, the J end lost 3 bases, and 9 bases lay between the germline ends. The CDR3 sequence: CASSSNLHTEAFF. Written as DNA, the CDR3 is TGTGCCAGCAGCTCAAATCTTCACACTGAAGCTTTCTTT. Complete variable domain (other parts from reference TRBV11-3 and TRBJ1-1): EAGVVQSPRYKIIEKKQPVAFWCNPISGHNTLYWYLQNLGQGPELLIRYENEEAVDDSQLPKDRFSAERLKGVDSTLKIQPAELGDSAVYLCASSSNLHTEAFFGQGTRLTVV.

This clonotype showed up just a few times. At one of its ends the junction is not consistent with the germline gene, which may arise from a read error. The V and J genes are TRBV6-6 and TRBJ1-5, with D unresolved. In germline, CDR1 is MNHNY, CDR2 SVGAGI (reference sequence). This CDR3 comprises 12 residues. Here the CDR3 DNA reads TGTGCCAGCAGGGCAAGCAATCAGCCCCGGCATTTT. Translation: CASRASNQPRHF.

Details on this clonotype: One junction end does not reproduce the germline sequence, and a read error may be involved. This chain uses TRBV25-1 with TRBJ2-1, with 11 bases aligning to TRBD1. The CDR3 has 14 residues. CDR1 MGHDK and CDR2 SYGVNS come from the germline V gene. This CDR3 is CASSRTGGYDEQFF. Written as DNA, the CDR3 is TGTGCCAGCAGCAGGACAGGGGGCTACGATGAGCAGTTCTTC.

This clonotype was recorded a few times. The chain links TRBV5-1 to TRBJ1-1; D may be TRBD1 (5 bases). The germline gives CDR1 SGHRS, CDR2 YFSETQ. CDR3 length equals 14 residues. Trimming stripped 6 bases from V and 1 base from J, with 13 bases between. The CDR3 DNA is TGCGCCAGCACCCGTATGGGGGAGAACACTGAAGCTTTCTTT. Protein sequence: CASTRMGENTEAFF.

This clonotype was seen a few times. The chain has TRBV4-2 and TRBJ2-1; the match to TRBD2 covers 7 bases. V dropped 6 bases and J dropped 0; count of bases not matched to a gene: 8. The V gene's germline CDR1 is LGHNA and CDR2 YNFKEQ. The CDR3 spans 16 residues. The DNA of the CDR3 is TGTGCCAGCAGGCTATCTACTAGCGACTCCTACAATGAGCAGTTCTTC. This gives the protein CASRLSTSDSYNEQFF.

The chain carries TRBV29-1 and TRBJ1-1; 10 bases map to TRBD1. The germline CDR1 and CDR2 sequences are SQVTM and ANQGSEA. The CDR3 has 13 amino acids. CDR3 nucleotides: TGCGTTGGGGACAGGGGCCGTCGGACTGAAGCTTTCTTT. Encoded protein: CVGDRGRRTEAFF.

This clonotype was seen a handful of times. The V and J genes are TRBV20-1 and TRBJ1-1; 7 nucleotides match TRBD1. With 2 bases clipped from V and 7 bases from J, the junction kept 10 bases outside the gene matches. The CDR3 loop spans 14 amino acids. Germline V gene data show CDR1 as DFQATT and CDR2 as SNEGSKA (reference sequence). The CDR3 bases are TGCAGTGCTAGAAAAGACAGGGTAAAAGGTGAAGCTTTCTTT. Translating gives CSARKDRVKGEAFF.

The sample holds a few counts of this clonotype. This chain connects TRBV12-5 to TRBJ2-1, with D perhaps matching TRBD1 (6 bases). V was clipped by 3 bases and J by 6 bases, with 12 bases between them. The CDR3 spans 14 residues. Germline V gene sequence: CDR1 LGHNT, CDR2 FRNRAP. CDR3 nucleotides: TGTGCTAGTGGTTTCCCCGACAGGATCAATGAGCAGTTCTTC. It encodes CASGFPDRINEQFF. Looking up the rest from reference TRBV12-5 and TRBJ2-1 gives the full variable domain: DARVTQTPRHKVTEMGQEVTMRCQPILGHNTVFWYRQTMMQGLELLAYFRNRAPLDDSGMPKDRFSAEMPDATLATLKIQPSEPRDSAVYFCASGFPDRINEQFFGPGTRLTVL.

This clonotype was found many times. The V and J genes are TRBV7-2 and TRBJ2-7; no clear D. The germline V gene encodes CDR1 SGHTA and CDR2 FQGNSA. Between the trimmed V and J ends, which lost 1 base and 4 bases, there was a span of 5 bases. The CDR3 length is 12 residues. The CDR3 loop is CASSLVGYEQYF. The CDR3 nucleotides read TGTGCCAGCAGCTTAGTTGGTTACGAGCAGTACTTC.

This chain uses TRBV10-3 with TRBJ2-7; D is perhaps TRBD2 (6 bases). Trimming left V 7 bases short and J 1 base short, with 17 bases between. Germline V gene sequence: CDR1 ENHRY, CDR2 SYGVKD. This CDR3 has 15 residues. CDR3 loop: CAITGSGSGSYEQYF. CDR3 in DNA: TGTGCCATCACGGGGTCGGGTAGCGGTTCCTACGAGCAGTACTTC.

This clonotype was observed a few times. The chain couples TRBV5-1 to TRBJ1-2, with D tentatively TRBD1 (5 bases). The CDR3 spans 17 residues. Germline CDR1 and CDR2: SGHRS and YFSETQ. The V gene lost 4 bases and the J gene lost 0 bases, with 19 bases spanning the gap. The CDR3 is CASSLTASDYTNYGYTF. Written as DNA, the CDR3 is TGCGCCAGCAGCCTGACAGCATCAGATTACACTAACTATGGCTACACCTTC.

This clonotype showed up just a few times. As DNA, the CDR3 is TGTGCCAGCAGCGTCGGCAGAGACAATGAGCAGTTCTTC. Amino acid sequence: CASSVGRDNEQFF. This rearrangement joins TRBV9 to TRBJ2-1, with no clear D. The CDR3 sequence is 13 residues long. Looked up from germline, CDR1 is SGDLS and CDR2 is YYNGEE. V lost 2 bases and J 5 bases, leaving 8 bases between the germline ends. Using reference TRBV9 and TRBJ2-1 for the parts outside the CDR3, the full variable domain is DSGVTQTPKHLITATGQRVTLRCSPRSGDLSVYWYQQSLDQGLQFLIQYYNGEERAKGNILERFSAQQFPDLHSELNLSSLELGDSALYFCASSVGRDNEQFFGPGTRLTVL.

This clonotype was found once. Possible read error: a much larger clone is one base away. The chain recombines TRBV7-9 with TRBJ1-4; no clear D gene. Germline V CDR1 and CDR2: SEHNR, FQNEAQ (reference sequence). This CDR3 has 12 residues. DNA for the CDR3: TGTGCCAACAGCCCAGCCGGGGAAAAACTGTTTTTT. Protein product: CANSPAGEKLFF.

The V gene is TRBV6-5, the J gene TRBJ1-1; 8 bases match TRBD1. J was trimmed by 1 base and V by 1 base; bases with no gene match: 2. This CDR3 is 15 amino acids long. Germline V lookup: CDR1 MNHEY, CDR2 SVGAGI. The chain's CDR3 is CASSYLTGENTEAFF. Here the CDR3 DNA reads TGTGCCAGCAGTTACTTGACAGGGGAGAACACTGAAGCTTTCTTT.

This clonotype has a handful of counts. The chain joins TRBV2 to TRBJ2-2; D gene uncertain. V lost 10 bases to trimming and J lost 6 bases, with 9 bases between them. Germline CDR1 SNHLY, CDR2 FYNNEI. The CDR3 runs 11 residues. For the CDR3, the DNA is TGTGCCACTACGGTGTCCGGGGAGCTGTTTTTT. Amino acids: CATTVSGELFF.

CDR3 loop: CATSRGPPKDNEQFF. The CDR3 coding sequence is TGTGCCACCAGCAGAGGCCCCCCTAAAGACAATGAGCAGTTCTTC. The rearrangement joins TRBV15 to TRBJ2-1; D not resolved. The CDR3 extends over 15 amino acids. From germline, CDR1 is LNHNV and CDR2 YYDKDF (reference sequence). Trimming took 1 base from V and 5 from J, leaving 12 bases between them.

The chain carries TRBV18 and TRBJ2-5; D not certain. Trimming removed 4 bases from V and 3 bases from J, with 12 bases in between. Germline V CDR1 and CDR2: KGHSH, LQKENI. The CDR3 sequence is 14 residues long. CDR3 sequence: CASSLRSTKETQYF. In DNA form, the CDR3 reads TGTGCCAGCTCACTTAGGAGTACCAAAGAGACCCAGTACTTC.

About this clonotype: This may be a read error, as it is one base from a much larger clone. DNA of the CDR3: TGCAGTGCCCCGCAGGTGGAGAACACTGAAGCTTTCTTT. Translated: CSAPQVENTEAFF. The V and J genes are TRBV20-1 and TRBJ1-1; D is unresolved. Germline V CDR1 and CDR2: DFQATT, SNEGSKA (reference sequence). The CDR3 loop spans 13 amino acids. With 6 bases removed from V and 1 base from J, the gap between germline ends came to 12 bases.

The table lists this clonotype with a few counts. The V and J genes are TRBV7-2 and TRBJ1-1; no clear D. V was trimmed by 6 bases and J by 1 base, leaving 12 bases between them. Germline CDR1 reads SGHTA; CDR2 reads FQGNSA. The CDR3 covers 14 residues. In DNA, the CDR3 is TGTGCCAGCAGGTACATTCCCGAGAACACTGAAGCTTTCTTT. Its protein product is CASRYIPENTEAFF.

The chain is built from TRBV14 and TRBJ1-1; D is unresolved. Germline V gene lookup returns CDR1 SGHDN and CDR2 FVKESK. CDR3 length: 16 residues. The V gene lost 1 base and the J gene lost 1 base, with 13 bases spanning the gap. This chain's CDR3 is CASSQVNVEGNTEAFF. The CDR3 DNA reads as TGTGCCAGCAGCCAAGTTAACGTGGAGGGGAACACTGAAGCTTTCTTT. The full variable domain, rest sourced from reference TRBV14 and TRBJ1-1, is EAGVTQFPSHSVIEKGQTVTLRCDPISGHDNLYWYRRVMGKEIKFLLHFVKESKQDESGMPNNRFLAERTGGTYSTLKVQPAELEDSGVYFCASSQVNVEGNTEAFFGQGTRLTVV.

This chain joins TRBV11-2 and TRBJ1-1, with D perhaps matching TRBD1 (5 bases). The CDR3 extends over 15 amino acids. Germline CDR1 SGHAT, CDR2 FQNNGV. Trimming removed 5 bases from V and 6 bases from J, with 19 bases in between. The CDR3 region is CASSVRAPPAAEAFF. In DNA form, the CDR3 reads TGTGCCAGCAGCGTCAGGGCACCCCCGGCCGCTGAAGCTTTCTTT.

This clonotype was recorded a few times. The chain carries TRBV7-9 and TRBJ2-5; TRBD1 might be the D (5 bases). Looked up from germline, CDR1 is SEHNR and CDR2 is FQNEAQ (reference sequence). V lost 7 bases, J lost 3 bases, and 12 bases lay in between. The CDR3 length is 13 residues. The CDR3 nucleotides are TGTGCCAGCAACACAGGTTTGGAAGAGACCCAGTACTTC. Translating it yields CASNTGLEETQYF.

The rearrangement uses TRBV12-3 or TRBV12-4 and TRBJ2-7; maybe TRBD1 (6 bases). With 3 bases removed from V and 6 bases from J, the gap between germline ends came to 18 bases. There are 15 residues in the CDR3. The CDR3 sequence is CASSFSGELELEQYF. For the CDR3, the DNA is TGTGCCAGCAGTTTCTCAGGGGAGTTGGAACTCGAGCAGTACTTC.

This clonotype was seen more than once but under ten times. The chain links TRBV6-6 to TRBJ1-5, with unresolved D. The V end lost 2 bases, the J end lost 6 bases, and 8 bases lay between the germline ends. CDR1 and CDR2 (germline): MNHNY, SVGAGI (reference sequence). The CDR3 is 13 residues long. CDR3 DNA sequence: TGTGCCAGCAGTTACGGGCCACGTCAGCCCCAGCATTTT. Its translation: CASSYGPRQPQHF.

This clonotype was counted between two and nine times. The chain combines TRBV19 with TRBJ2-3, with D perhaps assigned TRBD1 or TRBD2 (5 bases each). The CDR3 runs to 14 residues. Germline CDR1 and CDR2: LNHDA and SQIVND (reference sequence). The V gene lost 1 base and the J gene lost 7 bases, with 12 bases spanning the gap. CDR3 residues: CASSIGQGANTQYF. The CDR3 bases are TGTGCCAGTAGTATAGGGCAGGGAGCGAATACGCAGTATTTT.

The DNA for the CDR3 is TGTGCCAGCAGTTTAAATGGGGGTGGCACTGAAGCTTTCTTT. Protein product: CASSLNGGGTEAFF. V and J are TRBV12-3 or TRBV12-4 and TRBJ1-1; TRBD1 might be the D (5 bases). The V and J ends lost 2 bases and 4 bases respectively, with 11 bases between them. This CDR3 is built from 14 residues.

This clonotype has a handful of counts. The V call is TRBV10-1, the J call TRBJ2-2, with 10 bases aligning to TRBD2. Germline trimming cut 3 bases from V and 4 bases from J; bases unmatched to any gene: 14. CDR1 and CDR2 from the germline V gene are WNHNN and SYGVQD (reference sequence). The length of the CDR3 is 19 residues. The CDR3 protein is CASSEGSSGRCRFTGELFF. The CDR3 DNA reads TGCGCCAGCAGTGAAGGGAGTAGCGGGAGGTGCCGTTTCACCGGGGAGCTGTTTTTT.